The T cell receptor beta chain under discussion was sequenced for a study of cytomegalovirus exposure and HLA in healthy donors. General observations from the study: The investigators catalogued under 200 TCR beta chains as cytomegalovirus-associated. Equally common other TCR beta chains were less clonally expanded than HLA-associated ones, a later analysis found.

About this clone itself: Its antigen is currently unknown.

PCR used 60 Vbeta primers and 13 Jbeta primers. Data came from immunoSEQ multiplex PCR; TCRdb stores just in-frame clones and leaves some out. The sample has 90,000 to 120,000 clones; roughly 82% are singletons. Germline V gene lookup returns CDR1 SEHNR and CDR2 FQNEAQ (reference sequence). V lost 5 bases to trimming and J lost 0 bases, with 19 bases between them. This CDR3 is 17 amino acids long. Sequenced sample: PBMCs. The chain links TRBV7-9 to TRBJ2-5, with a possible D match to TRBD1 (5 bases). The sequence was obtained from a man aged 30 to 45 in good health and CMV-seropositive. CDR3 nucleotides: TGTGCCAGCAGCCCGAGACGGGCAGGGCAATACCAAGAGACCCAGTACTTC. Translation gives CASSPRRAGQYQETQYF.